Below, one TCR beta chain is given with its context. Here immunoSEQ multiplex PCR was the method, and the copy in TCRdb shows in-frame clones only, minus some. The sample consists of 150,000 to 200,000 clones, more than 75% of them appearing once. This sample was taken from a study of blood T cell repertoires in COVID-19. The germline V gene has CDR1 LNHDA and CDR2 SQIVND (reference sequence). The CDR3 covers 15 residues. With 0 bases removed from V and 4 bases from J, the gap between germline ends came to 10 bases. This chain connects TRBV19 to TRBJ1-5, with D maybe TRBD1 (5 bases). The sequenced sample was peripheral blood. This TCR was recovered from a man younger than 35 with acute or convalescent COVID-19. CDR3 sequence reads: CASSIDGAGNQPQHF. The CDR3, as DNA: TGTGCCAGTAGTATAGATGGGGCAGGGAATCAGCCCCAGCATTTT. The full variable domain, in which reference TRBV19 and TRBJ1-5 provide the parts outside the CDR3, is DGGITQSPKYLFRKEGQNVTLSCEQNLNHDAMYWYRQDPGQGLRLIYYSQIVNDFQKGDIAEGYSVSREKKESFPLTVTSAQKNPTAFYLCASSIDGAGNQPQHFGDGTRLSIL.